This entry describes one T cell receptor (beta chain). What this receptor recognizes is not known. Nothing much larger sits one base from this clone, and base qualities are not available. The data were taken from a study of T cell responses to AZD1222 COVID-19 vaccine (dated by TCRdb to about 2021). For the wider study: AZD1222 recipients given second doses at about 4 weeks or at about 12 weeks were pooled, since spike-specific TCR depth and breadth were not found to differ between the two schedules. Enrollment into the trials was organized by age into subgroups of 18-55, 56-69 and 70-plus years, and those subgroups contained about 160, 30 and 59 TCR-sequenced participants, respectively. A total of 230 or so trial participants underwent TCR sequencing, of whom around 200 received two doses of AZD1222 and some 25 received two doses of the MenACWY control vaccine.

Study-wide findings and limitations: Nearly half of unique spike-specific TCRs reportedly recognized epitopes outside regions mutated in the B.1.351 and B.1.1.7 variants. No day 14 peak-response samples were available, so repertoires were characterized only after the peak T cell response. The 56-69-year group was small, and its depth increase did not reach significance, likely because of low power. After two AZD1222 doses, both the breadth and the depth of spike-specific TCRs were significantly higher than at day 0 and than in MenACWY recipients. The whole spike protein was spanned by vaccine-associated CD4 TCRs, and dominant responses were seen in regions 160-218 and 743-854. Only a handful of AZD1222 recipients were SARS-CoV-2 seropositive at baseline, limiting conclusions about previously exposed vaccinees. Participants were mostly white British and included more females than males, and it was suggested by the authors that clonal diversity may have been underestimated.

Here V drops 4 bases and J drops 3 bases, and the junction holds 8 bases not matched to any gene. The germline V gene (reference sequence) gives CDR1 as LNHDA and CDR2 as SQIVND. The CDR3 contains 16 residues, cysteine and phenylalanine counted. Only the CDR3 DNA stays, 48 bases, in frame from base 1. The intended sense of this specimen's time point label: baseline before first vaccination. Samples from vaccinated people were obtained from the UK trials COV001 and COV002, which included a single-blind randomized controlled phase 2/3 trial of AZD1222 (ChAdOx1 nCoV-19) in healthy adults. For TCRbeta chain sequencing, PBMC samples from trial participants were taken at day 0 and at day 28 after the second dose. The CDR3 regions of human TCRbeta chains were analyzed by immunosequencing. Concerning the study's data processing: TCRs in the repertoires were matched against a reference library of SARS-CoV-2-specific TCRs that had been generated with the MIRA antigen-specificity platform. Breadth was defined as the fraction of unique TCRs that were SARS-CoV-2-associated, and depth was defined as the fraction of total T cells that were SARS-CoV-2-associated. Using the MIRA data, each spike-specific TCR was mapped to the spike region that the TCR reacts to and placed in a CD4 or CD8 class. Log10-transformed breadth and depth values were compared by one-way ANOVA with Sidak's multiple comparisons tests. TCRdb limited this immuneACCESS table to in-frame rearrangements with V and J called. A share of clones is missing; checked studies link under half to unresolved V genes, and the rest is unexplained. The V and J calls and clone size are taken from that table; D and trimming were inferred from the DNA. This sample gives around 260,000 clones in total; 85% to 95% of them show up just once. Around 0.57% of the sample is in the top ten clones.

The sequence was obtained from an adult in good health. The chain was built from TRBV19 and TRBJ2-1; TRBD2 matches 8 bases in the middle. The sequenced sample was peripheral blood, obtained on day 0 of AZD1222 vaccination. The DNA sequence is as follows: TGTGCCAGTAGTAGGGGAACTAGCGGCAGCTACAATGAGCAGTTCTTC. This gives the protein CASSRGTSGSYNEQFF.